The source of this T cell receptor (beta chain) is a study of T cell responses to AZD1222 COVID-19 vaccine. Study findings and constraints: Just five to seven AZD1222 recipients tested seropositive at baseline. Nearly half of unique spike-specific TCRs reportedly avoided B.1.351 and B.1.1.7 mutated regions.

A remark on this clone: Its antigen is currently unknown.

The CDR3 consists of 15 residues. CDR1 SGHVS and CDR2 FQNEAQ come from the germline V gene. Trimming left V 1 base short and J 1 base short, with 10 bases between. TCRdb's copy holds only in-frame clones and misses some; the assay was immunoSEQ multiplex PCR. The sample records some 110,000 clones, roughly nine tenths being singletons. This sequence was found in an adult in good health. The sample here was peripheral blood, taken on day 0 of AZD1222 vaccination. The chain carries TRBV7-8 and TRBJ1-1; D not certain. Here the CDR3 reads CASSLVEGTNTEAFF. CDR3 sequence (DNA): TGTGCCAGCAGCTTAGTTGAGGGTACGAACACTGAAGCTTTCTTT. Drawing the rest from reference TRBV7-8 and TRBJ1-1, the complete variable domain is GAGVSQSPRYKVAKRGQDVALRCDPISGHVSLFWYQQALGQGPEFLTYFQNEAQLDKSGLPSDRFFAERPEGSVSTLKIQRTQQEDSAVYLCASSLVEGTNTEAFFGQGTRLTVV.